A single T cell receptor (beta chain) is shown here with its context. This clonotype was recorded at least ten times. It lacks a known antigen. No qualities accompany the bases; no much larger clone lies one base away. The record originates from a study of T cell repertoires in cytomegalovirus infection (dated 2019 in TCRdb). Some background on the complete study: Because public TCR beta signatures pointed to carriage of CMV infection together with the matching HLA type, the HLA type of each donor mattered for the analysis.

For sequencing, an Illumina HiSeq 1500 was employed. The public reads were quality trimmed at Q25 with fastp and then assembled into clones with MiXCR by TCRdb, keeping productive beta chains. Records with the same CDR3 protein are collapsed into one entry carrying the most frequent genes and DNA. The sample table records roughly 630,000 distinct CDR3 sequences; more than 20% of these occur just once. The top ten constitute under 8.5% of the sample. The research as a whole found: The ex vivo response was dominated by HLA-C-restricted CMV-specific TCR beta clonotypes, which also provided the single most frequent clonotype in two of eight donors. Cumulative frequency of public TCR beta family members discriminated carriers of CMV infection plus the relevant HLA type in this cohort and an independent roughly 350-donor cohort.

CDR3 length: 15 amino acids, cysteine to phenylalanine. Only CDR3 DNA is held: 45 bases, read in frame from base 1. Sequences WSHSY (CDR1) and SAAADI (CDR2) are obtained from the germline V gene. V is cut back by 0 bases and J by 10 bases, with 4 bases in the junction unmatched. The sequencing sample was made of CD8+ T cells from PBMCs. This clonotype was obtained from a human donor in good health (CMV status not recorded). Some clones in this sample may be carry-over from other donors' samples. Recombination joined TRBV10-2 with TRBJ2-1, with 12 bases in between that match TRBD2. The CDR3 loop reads CASSESETSGGEQFF. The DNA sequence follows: TGCGCCAGCAGTGAGTCGGAAACTAGCGGGGGGGAGCAGTTCTTC.